This T cell receptor beta chain derives from a study of blood T cell repertoires in COVID-19. Across the study: Both acute and convalescent COVID-19 samples were obtained from the United States, Italy and Spain. T cells, B-cell-depleted T cells, or PBMCs supplied cDNA or gDNA.

Per the original data handling: Amplified reference gene primers provided the basis for estimating nucleated cell counts. Here immunoSEQ multiplex PCR was the method, and the copy in TCRdb shows in-frame clones only, minus some. V, J and clone size derive from that table, while D and trimming were established from the DNA sequence. The sample shows approximately 220,000 clones, 80% to 90% of them seen only once. This CDR3 has 15 residues. Germline CDR1 reads MNHEY; CDR2 reads SVGAGI. V lost 6 bases and J 4 bases, leaving 13 bases between the germline ends. Input material: peripheral blood. The V gene is TRBV6-5, the J gene TRBJ2-6; tentative D call: TRBD1 (6 bases). This receptor was obtained from a woman aged 55-69 years who had recovered from COVID-19. CDR3 sequence reads: CASSHRVSGANVLTF. CDR3 DNA: TGTGCCAGCAGCCACAGGGTTTCCGGGGCCAACGTCCTGACTTTC.